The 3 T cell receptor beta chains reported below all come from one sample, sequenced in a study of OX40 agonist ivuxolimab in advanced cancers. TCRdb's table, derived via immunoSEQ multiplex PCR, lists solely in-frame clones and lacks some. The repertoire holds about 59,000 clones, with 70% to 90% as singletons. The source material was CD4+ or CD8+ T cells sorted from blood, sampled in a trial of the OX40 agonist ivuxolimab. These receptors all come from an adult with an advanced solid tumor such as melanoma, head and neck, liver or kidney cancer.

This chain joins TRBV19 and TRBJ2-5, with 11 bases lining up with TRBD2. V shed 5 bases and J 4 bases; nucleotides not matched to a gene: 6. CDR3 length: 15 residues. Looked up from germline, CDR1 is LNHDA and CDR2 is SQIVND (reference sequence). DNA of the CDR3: TGTGCCAGTAGTCCGCGACTAGCGGGAACAGAGACCCAGTACTTC. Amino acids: CASSPRLAGTETQYF.

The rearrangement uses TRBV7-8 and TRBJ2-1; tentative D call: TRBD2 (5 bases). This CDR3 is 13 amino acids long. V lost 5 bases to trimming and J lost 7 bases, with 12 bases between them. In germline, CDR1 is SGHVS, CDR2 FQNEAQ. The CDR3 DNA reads TGTGCCAGCAGCCGCGGGCGGAGTAATGAGCAGTTCTTC. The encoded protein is CASSRGRSNEQFF.

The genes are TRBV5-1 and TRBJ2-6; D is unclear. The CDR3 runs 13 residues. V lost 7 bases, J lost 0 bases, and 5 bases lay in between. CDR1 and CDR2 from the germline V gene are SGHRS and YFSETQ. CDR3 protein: CASLNSGANVLTF. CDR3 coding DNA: TGCGCCAGCTTGAACTCTGGGGCCAACGTCCTGACTTTC.